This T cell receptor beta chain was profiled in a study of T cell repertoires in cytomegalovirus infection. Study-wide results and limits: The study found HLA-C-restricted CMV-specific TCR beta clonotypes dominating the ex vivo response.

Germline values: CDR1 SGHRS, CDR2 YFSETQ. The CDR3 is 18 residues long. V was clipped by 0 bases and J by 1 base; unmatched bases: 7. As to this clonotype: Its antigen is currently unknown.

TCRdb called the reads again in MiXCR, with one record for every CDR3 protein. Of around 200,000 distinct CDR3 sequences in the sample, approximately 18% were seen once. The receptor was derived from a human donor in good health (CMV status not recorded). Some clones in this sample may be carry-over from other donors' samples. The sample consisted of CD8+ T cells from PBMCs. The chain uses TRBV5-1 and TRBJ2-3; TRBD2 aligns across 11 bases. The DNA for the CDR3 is TGCGCCAGCAGCTTGGTTCCCAGACTAGCGGGGCGCACAGATACGCAGTATTTT. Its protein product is CASSLVPRLAGRTDTQYF.